One TCR beta chain is described in this entry. Compared with the rest of its sample, this clonotype is medium-sized (0.01 to 0.1%). The specificity of this receptor is unknown. No per-base quality is available; no much larger clone lies one base away. The record originates from a study of early T cells in non-severe SARS-CoV-2 infection (dated by TCRdb to the early 2020s). Some background on the complete study: Because TCR sequencing relied on bulk RNA taken from unsorted whole blood, pairing of alpha and beta chains was not possible. The paper as a whole reports these results and caveats: VDJdb matching was skewed toward anti-spike CD8 responses, so virus-specific expansions were likely underestimated and private and CD4 specificities were missed.

Trimming takes 5 bases from V and 7 bases from J, and the germline ends sit 11 bases apart. The germline V gene yields SNHLY for CDR1 and FYNNEI for CDR2. The CDR3 contains 13 residues, cysteine and phenylalanine counted. Kept here is only the CDR3 DNA, which spans 39 bases and is read in frame from base 1. A case-control design nested within a healthcare worker cohort in London, UK, was used, with weekly nasopharyngeal swab PCR tests and blood sampling performed. Healthcare workers were recruited during the week of the UK lockdown, between 23 and 31 March 2020, and followed weekly for up to about 16 weeks. Receptors were amplified or captured by 5' RACE. Sequenced using a NextSeq 500. In the TCR library protocol, unique molecular identifiers were attached to individual cDNA molecules to correct for PCR bias and sequencing error. Both TCR alpha and beta chains were sequenced, and tight co-correlation was observed between alpha and beta sequence abundances in each sample. The original pipeline was this. Decombinator V4 was used to perform V gene, J gene and CDR3 annotation of TCR sequences. TCRs were defined as expanded if a significant change between any two time points was detected under a Poisson model with p below 0.0001. TCR abundances were normalised to the total number of TCRs sequenced per sample and expressed as counts per million. MAIT TCRs were defined by TRAV1-2 paired with TRAJ12, TRAJ20 or TRAJ33, and iNKT TCRs by TRAV10 paired with TRAJ18. VDJdb, accessed on 1 November 2021, was searched for TCRs annotated for CMV, EBV and SARS-CoV-2, and TCRs annotated for more than one antigen were excluded. TCRdb reprocessed the public reads (quality trimming at Q25 with fastp, clone calling with MiXCR) and kept in-frame beta chains. Every distinct CDR3 protein forms one entry, paired with its most common genes and DNA. It is TCRdb's table, rather than the study itself, that gives the V and J calls and clone size. Within this sample are 55,000 or so distinct CDR3 sequences, with around a tenth of them counted one time only. 10% of the sample goes to the ten largest clones.

The sequencing sample was made of whole blood. The sequence came from an adult who was a healthcare worker with PCR-confirmed SARS-CoV-2 infection or an uninfected control (not recorded which). The chain uses TRBV2 and TRBJ2-2, and perhaps TRBD1 as D gene, on 5 matching bases. The nucleotide sequence is given as TGTGCCAGCAGTTCACAGGAAGGCGGGGAGCTGTTTTTT. Protein translation: CASSSQEGGELFF. With the rest looked up from the reference TRBV2 and TRBJ2-2 genes rather than sequenced, the full variable domain is EPEVTQTPSHQVTQMGQEVILRCVPISNHLYFYWYRQILGQKVEFLVSFYNNEISEKSEIFDDQFSVERPDGSNFTLKIRSTKLEDSAMYFCASSSQEGGELFFGEGSRLTVL.